A single sample is the source of the 3 T cell receptor beta chains below, sequenced in a study of T cell responses to AZD1222 COVID-19 vaccine. Here immunoSEQ multiplex PCR was the method, and the copy in TCRdb shows in-frame clones only, minus some. The sample consists of over 120,000 clones, over 75% of them appearing once. Material: peripheral blood, obtained on day 0 of AZD1222 vaccination. These receptors originate from an adult in good health.

This clone was observed a single time. The CDR3 protein is CASSINLGYTF. The CDR3 nucleotides are TGTGCCAGTAGTATAAACCTTGGCTACACCTTC. The chain carries TRBV19 and TRBJ1-2; D not certain. Trimming pared 2 bases from V and 7 bases from J, leaving 5 bases between. CDR3 length: 11 residues. Germline V gives CDR1 LNHDA, CDR2 SQIVND (reference sequence).

As concerns this clone: At the DNA level, this CDR3 is encoded by other sequences in the same sample as well. The V and J genes are TRBV12-3 or TRBV12-4 and TRBJ1-1; D is undetermined. Trimming removed 3 bases from V and 6 bases from J, with 5 bases in between. This CDR3 is built from 11 residues. CDR3 coding DNA: TGTGCCAGCAGTTTGAGCGCTGAAGCTTTCTTT. Its protein is CASSLSAEAFF.

The rearrangement uses TRBV7-6 and TRBJ2-6; 9 bases are a match to TRBD2. Looked up from germline, CDR1 is SGHVS and CDR2 is FNYEAQ. The CDR3 runs 18 residues. The J segment lost 0 bases and the V segment lost 5 bases, leaving 8 bases of the junction unmatched. CDR3 in amino acids: CASSPRLAGISGANVLTF. The DNA for the CDR3 is TGTGCCAGCAGCCCGCGCCTAGCGGGAATCTCTGGGGCCAACGTCCTGACTTTC.